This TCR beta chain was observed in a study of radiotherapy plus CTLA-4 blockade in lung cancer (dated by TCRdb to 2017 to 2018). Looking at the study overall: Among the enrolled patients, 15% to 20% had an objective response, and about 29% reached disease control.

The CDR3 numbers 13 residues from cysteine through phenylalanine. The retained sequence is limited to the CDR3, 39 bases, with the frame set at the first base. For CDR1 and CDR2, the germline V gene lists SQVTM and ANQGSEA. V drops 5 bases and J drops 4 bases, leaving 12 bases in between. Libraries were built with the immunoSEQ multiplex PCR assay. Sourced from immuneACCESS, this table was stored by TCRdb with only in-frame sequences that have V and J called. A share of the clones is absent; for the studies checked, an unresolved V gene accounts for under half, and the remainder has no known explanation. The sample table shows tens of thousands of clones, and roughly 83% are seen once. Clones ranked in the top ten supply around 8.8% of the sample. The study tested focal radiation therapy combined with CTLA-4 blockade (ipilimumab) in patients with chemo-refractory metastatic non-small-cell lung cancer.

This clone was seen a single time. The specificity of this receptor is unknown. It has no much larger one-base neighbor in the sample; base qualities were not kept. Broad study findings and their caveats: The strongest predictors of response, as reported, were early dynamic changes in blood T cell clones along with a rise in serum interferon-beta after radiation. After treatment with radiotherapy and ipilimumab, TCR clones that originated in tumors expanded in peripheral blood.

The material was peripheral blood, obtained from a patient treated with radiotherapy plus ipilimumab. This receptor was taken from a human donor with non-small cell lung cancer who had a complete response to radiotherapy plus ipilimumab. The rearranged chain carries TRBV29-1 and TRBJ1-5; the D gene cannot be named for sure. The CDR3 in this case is CSVSGQTNQPQHF. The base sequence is TGCAGCGTTAGTGGGCAGACAAATCAGCCCCAGCATTTT. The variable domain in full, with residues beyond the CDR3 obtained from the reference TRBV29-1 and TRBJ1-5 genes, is SAVISQKPSRDICQRGTSLTIQCQVDSQVTMMFWYRQQPGQSLTLIATANQGSEATYESGFVIDKFPISRPNLTFSTLTVSNMSPEDSSIYLCSVSGQTNQPQHFGDGTRLSIL.